The clone carrying this T cell receptor (beta chain) was recorded once. Germline CDR1 SGHDT, CDR2 YYEEEE. V was clipped by 3 bases and J by 2 bases; unmatched bases: 6. This CDR3 spans 16 amino acids. The entry originates in a study of blood T cell repertoires in COVID-19. Study-level information: Specimens from acute and convalescent COVID-19 originated in the United States, Italy and Spain. Sources were T cells, B-cell-depleted T cells, or PBMCs; the material itself was cDNA or gDNA.

Authors' analysis steps: For nucleated cells, counts were estimated from reference gene primer amplification. TCRdb's copy holds only in-frame clones and misses some; the assay was immunoSEQ multiplex PCR. D and trimming come from the DNA, and the V and J calls and clone size come from that table. The sample has just over 150,000 clones; roughly 85% are singletons. The TCR sequence derives from a human donor with acute or convalescent COVID-19. The donor label of this sample is uncertain. Sequencing used peripheral blood. The chain employs TRBV5-6 and TRBJ2-2; 8 bases are shared with TRBD1. The CDR3 loop reads CASSSRTGTNTGELFF. The CDR3 bases are TGTGCCAGCAGCTCACGGACAGGGACAAACACCGGGGAGCTGTTTTTT.